This T cell receptor beta chain was observed in a study of blood T cell repertoires in COVID-19 (dated by TCRdb to about 2020). For the wider study: Samples covering the acute and convalescent phases of COVID-19 were provided by collaborators in the United States, Italy and Spain. The prospective study material was composed of cDNA or gDNA derived from T cells, B-cell-depleted T cells, or PBMCs. The dataset comprised deeply sampled blood TCRbeta repertoires from subjects exposed to, actively infected with, or recovered from COVID-19. The repertoires were made available in a free public database intended to serve as a resource for research on the immune response to SARS-CoV-2. The samples were drawn from two sources: the first 160 participants of the ongoing ImmuneRACE study, and 1,000 to 1,500 subjects contributed by 6 global collaborators. Nearly every sample came with metadata listing a de-identified subject ID, COVID-19 status, age in years and sex. HLA class I and class II types, where available, came from metadata supplied by the sample provider rather than from assay-based typing.

Trimmed from V: 5 bases; trimmed from J: 1 base; junction bases lacking a gene match: 11. The germline V gene specifies SGHAT as CDR1 and FQNNGV as CDR2. Including cysteine and phenylalanine, the CDR3 has 17 amino acids. Of the read, only the CDR3 DNA is kept; its 51 bases are in frame from base 1. Worth noting for this clone: No cognate antigen has been identified for it. Per-base quality was not reported, and no clone a single base away is much larger than it.

Collaborating institutions collected whole blood in K2EDTA tubes following their own protocols. Collaborator samples were shipped for TCRbeta analysis as frozen whole blood, isolated PBMCs, or DNA extracted from either sample type. TCRbeta CDR3 regions were amplified from genomic DNA by means of the immunoSEQ Assay, a bias-controlled multiplex PCR. The paper's processing steps were these. The number of nucleated cells in each sample was estimated by amplification of reference gene primers within the assay. Sequence reads were collapsed and filtered to measure the absolute abundance of every unique TCRbeta CDR3 rearrangement. For each sample, productive Simpson clonality was calculated as the square root of Simpson's diversity index across productive rearrangements. Not all clones reach the TCRdb copy of this immuneACCESS table, which keeps in-frame sequences only. Checked studies attribute under half of the gap to unresolved V genes and leave the rest unexplained. The V and J calls and the clone size are those of that table, but D and trimming were determined from the DNA. The sample data list approximately 450,000 clones, and around nine tenths of these were observed just once. The ten largest clonotypes hold roughly 4% of the sample.

The paper's findings and limits, for the study overall: How much clinical and demographic metadata was included differed by source and by participant, and the metadata was provided uncurated.

This receptor chain uses TRBV11-2 and TRBJ2-1; 7 junctional bases match TRBD1. Sequencing was carried out using peripheral blood. This clonotype originated in a woman aged 25 to 39 with acute or convalescent COVID-19. The nucleotides are TGTGCCAGCAGCCCAGGGGGTATTGTAGGGTCCTACAATGAGCAGTTCTTC. This translates into CASSPGGIVGSYNEQFF.